One sample yielded the 25 T cell receptor beta chains listed below, sequenced in a study of T cells in localized non-small cell lung cancer. Data came from immunoSEQ multiplex PCR; TCRdb stores just in-frame clones and leaves some out. The sample lists under 5,000 clones, approximately 35% occurring once. This sample comprised lung tumor tissue, obtained before any cancer treatment. These receptors were obtained from a male donor aged 60 or over with stage III lung adenocarcinoma.

In this sample, this clone turned up a few times. The genes are TRBV28 and TRBJ2-7; D is ambiguous. Germline CDR1 MDHEN, CDR2 SYDVKM. CDR3 length equals 13 residues. With 7 bases removed from V and 0 bases from J, the gap between germline ends came to 10 bases. As DNA, the CDR3 is TGTGCCAGCACACAGCGACCCTCCTACGAGCAGTACTTC. Translation gives CASTQRPSYEQYF.

The CDR3 is CASSLVGDSYEQYF. CDR3 DNA sequence: TGTGCCAGCAGCTTAGTTGGAGACTCCTACGAGCAGTACTTC. The V and J genes are TRBV11-3 and TRBJ2-7; D is undetermined. Germline V gene data show CDR1 as SGHNT and CDR2 as YENEEA. Trimming removed 1 base from V and 0 bases from J, with 7 bases in between. There are 14 residues in the CDR3.

V is TRBV6-8 and J is TRBJ1-1, with TRBD1 as a possible D gene (5 bases). Trimming took off 3 bases at V and 2 bases at J, with 10 bases between the two ends. The CDR3 contains 14 residues. CDR1 MNHGY and CDR2 SAAAGT come from the germline V gene. The DNA of the CDR3 is TGTGCCAGCAGTTATTTCGACAGTAACACTGAAGCTTTCTTT. Its protein product is CASSYFDSNTEAFF.

This chain connects TRBV19 to TRBJ2-2; TRBD2 aligns across 9 bases. J was trimmed by 2 bases and V by 5 bases; bases with no gene match: 3. From germline, CDR1 is LNHDA and CDR2 SQIVND (reference sequence). The CDR3 has 15 amino acids. The chain's CDR3 is CASSPLAGNTGELFF. The CDR3 DNA reads as TGTGCCAGTAGTCCTCTAGCGGGAAACACCGGGGAGCTGTTTTTT.

The chain joins TRBV11-3 to TRBJ2-7; 8 bases align to TRBD1. The CDR3 totals 14 residues. CDR1 SGHNT and CDR2 YENEEA come from the germline V gene. The J segment lost 5 bases and the V segment lost 5 bases, leaving 8 bases of the junction unmatched. Here the CDR3 reads CASSARTGRNEQYF. The CDR3 bases are TGTGCCAGCAGCGCCCGGACAGGGCGCAACGAGCAGTACTTC.

The gene calls are TRBV5-1 and TRBJ2-3; 9 positions match TRBD2. The CDR3 has 17 residues. Germline V gene sequence: CDR1 SGHRS, CDR2 YFSETQ. V gave up 6 bases and J gave up 1 base; unmatched junction bases: 12. The CDR3 reads CASTVEIAGAGTDTQYF. The CDR3 bases are TGCGCCAGCACCGTGGAGATAGCGGGAGCGGGCACAGATACGCAGTATTTT.

This clone has just a few counts. This rearrangement joins TRBV30 to TRBJ1-1; the D gene is possibly TRBD1 (6 bases). This CDR3 has 14 residues. Deletions cut 3 bases from V and 4 bases from J, with 15 bases between. In germline, CDR1 is GTSNPN, CDR2 SVGIG (reference sequence). CDR3 in DNA: TGTGCCTGGAGGTTGACAGGACTAGGCACTGAAGCTTTCTTT. Translation: CAWRLTGLGTEAFF.

This clone was counted only a few times. CDR3 region: CAWSSDHGTEAFF. The CDR3 coding sequence is TGTGCCTGGTCATCGGATCACGGCACTGAAGCTTTCTTT. The rearrangement links TRBV30 to TRBJ1-1, with D unresolved. V lost 5 bases and J lost 4, with 14 bases in between. Germline-derived CDR1 and CDR2 are GTSNPN and SVGIG (reference sequence). CDR3 size: 13 residues.

The chain's CDR3 is CASSFPGVGFRSYEQYF. CDR3 bases: TGTGCCAGCAGCTTTCCCGGAGTGGGATTTAGGTCCTACGAGCAGTACTTC. This rearrangement joins TRBV11-3 to TRBJ2-7; D gene ambiguous. V was shortened by 3 bases and J by 1 base, with 19 bases between the two germline ends. Germline V lookup: CDR1 SGHNT, CDR2 YENEEA. CDR3 length: 17 residues.

This sequence joins TRBV7-1 and TRBJ2-5; D is unresolved. TRBV7-1 is flagged as an ORF with uncertain function. Trimming took 3 bases from V and 3 from J, leaving 8 bases between them. The CDR3 is 13 residues long. CDR3 amino acids: CASSSYTEETQYF. In nucleotides, the CDR3 is TGTGCCAGCAGCTCGTATACGGAAGAGACCCAGTACTTC.

This clone has a handful of counts. The rearrangement joins TRBV11-3 to TRBJ2-5, with TRBD2 matching over 9 bases. CDR3 length: 14 residues. CDR1 and CDR2 from the germline V gene are SGHNT and YENEEA. The J segment lost 5 bases and the V segment lost 5 bases, leaving 6 bases of the junction unmatched. CDR3 amino acids: CASSRSGSGETQYF. DNA of the CDR3: TGTGCCAGCAGCCGTAGCGGGAGCGGTGAGACCCAGTACTTC.

This clone was recorded a few times. The chain carries TRBV5-1 and TRBJ2-2, with D unclear. The CDR3 sequence is 15 residues long. Trimming pared 2 bases from V and 0 bases from J, leaving 8 bases between. Germline CDR1 is SGHRS and CDR2 is YFSETQ. CDR3 amino acids: CASSFVRTNTGELFF. DNA for the CDR3: TGCGCCAGCAGCTTTGTTCGCACGAACACCGGGGAGCTGTTTTTT. Using reference TRBV5-1 and TRBJ2-2 for the parts outside the CDR3, the full variable domain is KAGVTQTPRYLIKTRGQQVTLSCSPISGHRSVSWYQQTPGQGLQFLFEYFSETQRNKGNFPGRFSGRQFSNSRSEMNVSTLELGDSALYLCASSFVRTNTGELFFGEGSRLTVL.

A few counts support this clone. V is TRBV11-3 and J is TRBJ2-1; TRBD1 agrees at 7 bases. V shed 5 bases and J 7 bases; nucleotides not matched to a gene: 14. The CDR3 covers 16 residues. Germline values: CDR1 SGHNT, CDR2 YENEEA. In nucleotides, the CDR3 is TGTGCCAGCAGCCCCCCGGACAGGTACGGGGAAAATGAGCAGTTCTTC. This translates into CASSPPDRYGENEQFF.

The chain recombines TRBV1 with TRBJ2-6; the D call in the table, TRBD2, was not verified against the DNA. TRBV1 is an annotated pseudogene. CDR3 size: 15 residues. CDR3 residues: CASSKTNSGANVLTF. The CDR3 DNA is TGCGCCAGCAGTAAAACTAATTCTGGGGCCAACGTCCTGACTTTC.

This clone occurred many times. The CDR3 here is CASSPVSGTSGSYEQFF. The CDR3 DNA is TGTGCCAGCAGCCCGGTATCCGGGACTAGCGGGAGCTATGAGCAGTTCTTC. The genes are TRBV11-3 and TRBJ2-1; 14 nucleotides agree with TRBD2. The CDR3 is 17 amino acids. CDR1 and CDR2 (germline): SGHNT, YENEEA. With V trimmed by 5 bases and J by 8 bases, 11 bases remained unmatched. The variable domain in full, with the rest retrieved from reference TRBV11-3 and TRBJ2-1, is EAGVVQSPRYKIIEKKQPVAFWCNPISGHNTLYWYLQNLGQGPELLIRYENEEAVDDSQLPKDRFSAERLKGVDSTLKIQPAELGDSAVYLCASSPVSGTSGSYEQFFGPGTRLTVL.

This chain connects TRBV18 to TRBJ2-5; D not resolved. The CDR3 sequence is 13 residues long. Germline loops: CDR1 KGHSH, CDR2 LQKENI. V was trimmed by 3 bases and J by 0 bases, leaving 5 bases between them. CDR3 nucleotide sequence: TGTGCCAGCTCACCGCGGTACCAAGAGACCCAGTACTTC. Translating gives CASSPRYQETQYF.

This clone was counted ten times or more. The CDR3 coding sequence is TGTGCCAGCAGCTTAGGAAGGACGGGCATCTACGAGCAGTACTTC. This gives the protein CASSLGRTGIYEQYF. The chain combines TRBV11-3 with TRBJ2-7; D is unclear. The CDR3 contains 15 residues. The germline gives CDR1 SGHNT, CDR2 YENEEA. The germline V and J ends were trimmed by 1 base and 3 bases, with 13 bases remaining between them.

This clone appeared a few times. This chain links TRBV28 with TRBJ1-1, with a weak D call TRBD1 (5 bases). Germline V gene lookup returns CDR1 MDHEN and CDR2 SYDVKM. Between the trimmed V and J ends, which lost 5 bases and 8 bases, there was a span of 18 bases. The CDR3 sequence is 14 residues long. Written as DNA, the CDR3 is TGTGCCAGCAGTCTTACGGGGGGGGTTTCCGAAGCTTTCTTT. Residues: CASSLTGGVSEAFF.

V gene TRBV11-3 combines with J gene TRBJ2-5; 8 bases are a match to TRBD1. Germline V gene data show CDR1 as SGHNT and CDR2 as YENEEA. The CDR3 loop spans 14 amino acids. V lost 3 bases and J lost 3; bases outside the gene matches: 3. CDR3 DNA: TGTGCCAGCAGCTTTGGACAGGGAGAAGAGACCCAGTACTTC. It is translated as CASSFGQGEETQYF.

The sample holds a few counts of this clone. The V and J genes are TRBV11-3 and TRBJ1-1; D gene uncertain. Germline CDR1 is SGHNT and CDR2 is YENEEA. The CDR3 consists of 14 residues. The V end was cut by 5 bases, the J end by 4 bases, with 14 bases between. The CDR3 here is CASSLIGGSTEAFF. In DNA, the CDR3 is TGTGCCAGCAGCCTTATAGGCGGAAGCACTGAAGCTTTCTTT.

This clone counts as large. The rearrangement uses TRBV14 and TRBJ2-7, with a weak D call TRBD1 (6 bases). The CDR3 consists of 14 residues. Trimming stripped 2 bases from V and 3 bases from J, with 11 bases between. CDR1 and CDR2 (germline): SGHDN, FVKESK. CDR3 loop: CASSQPDRHYEQYF. DNA for the CDR3: TGTGCCAGCAGCCAACCCGACAGGCACTACGAGCAGTACTTC. Full variable domain (outside the CDR3, taken from reference TRBV14 and TRBJ2-7): EAGVTQFPSHSVIEKGQTVTLRCDPISGHDNLYWYRRVMGKEIKFLLHFVKESKQDESGMPNNRFLAERTGGTYSTLKVQPAELEDSGVYFCASSQPDRHYEQYFGPGTRLTVT.

This clone was counted a few times. The chain recombines TRBV9 with TRBJ2-1, with TRBD2 as a possible D gene (5 bases). From germline, CDR1 is SGDLS and CDR2 YYNGEE. Trimming cost V 4 bases and J 5 bases, with 10 bases left between them. The CDR3 length is 13 residues. The CDR3 DNA follows: TGTGCCAGCAGCCCGTGGGGAGACAATGAGCAGTTCTTC. This encodes CASSPWGDNEQFF.

This clone was counted only a few times. The chain joins TRBV6-8 to TRBJ2-7; 8 nucleotides agree with TRBD2. V lost 0 bases to trimming and J lost 4 bases; unmatched junction nucleotides: 2. The CDR3 has 14 amino acids. CDR1 is MNHGY, CDR2 SAAAGT, per germline. CDR3 nucleotides: TGTGCCAGCAGTTACTCCTCTAGCGGGTACGAGCAGTACTTC. Amino acids: CASSYSSSGYEQYF.

V gene TRBV7-1 combines with J gene TRBJ2-1; D is perhaps TRBD1 (6 bases). TRBV7-1 carries the ORF label, with uncertain function. Trimming shortened V by 5 bases and J by 0 bases, and 14 bases separated the two germline ends. This CDR3 is built from 16 residues. The CDR3 coding sequence is TGTGCCAGCAGCGTAGGGGGTAAAAGCTCCTACAATGAGCAGTTCTTC. Its protein is CASSVGGKSSYNEQFF.

The gene calls are TRBV5-1 and TRBJ2-1, with TRBD2 matching over 10 bases. Germline lookup yields CDR1 SGHRS and CDR2 YFSETQ. The CDR3 totals 20 residues. V dropped 4 bases and J dropped 8; count of bases not matched to a gene: 24. In nucleotides, the CDR3 is TGCGCCAGCAGCCCATTGGGGCTAGCGGGAGTTGTAGGAAGTTATCATGAGCAGTTCTTC. Its translation is CASSPLGLAGVVGSYHEQFF.